These T cell receptor beta chains were read from a single sample in a study of memory CD4+ T cells and cytomegalovirus serostatus. Sequencing was performed with immunoSEQ multiplex PCR; in TCRdb, only in-frame clones are kept and a portion is missing. Of about 82,000 clones in the sample, about 85% were seen once. Sequencing was performed on memory CD4+ T cells from blood. The receptors derive from an adult in good health and CMV-seronegative. Each CDR3 is given with its conserved first and last residue. D genes are given only for firm matches. Size tells how often a clone was seen (once, few, many) or the class of an expanded clone, and some rows leave it out.

CDR3aa: CASTQGGFAEAFF; CDR3nt: TGTGCCAGTACTCAGGGGGGGTTCGCTGAAGCTTTCTTT; abundance: .; v_gene: TRBV19; d_gene: TRBD1; j_gene: TRBJ1-1
CDR3aa: CASSAPGRLNTEAFF; CDR3nt: TGTGCCAGCAGTGCACCAGGGAGGCTGAACACTGAAGCTTTCTTT; abundance: .; v_gene: TRBV2; d_gene: .; j_gene: TRBJ1-1
CDR3aa: CASRGGDRGGEAFF; CDR3nt: TGTGCCAGCAGGGGAGGGGACAGGGGAGGTGAAGCTTTCTTT; abundance: .; v_gene: TRBV6-6; d_gene: TRBD1; j_gene: TRBJ1-1
CDR3aa: CASSLTGLNTEAFF; CDR3nt: TGTGCCAGCAGCTTAACAGGACTGAACACTGAAGCTTTCTTT; abundance: .; v_gene: TRBV7-2; d_gene: .; j_gene: TRBJ1-1
CDR3aa: CASSSPQVWGNTIYF; CDR3nt: TGTGCCAGCAGTTCCCCCCAGGTCTGGGGAAACACCATATATTTT; abundance: .; v_gene: TRBV6-5; d_gene: .; j_gene: TRBJ1-3
CDR3aa: CASMKWTGIDYEQYF; CDR3nt: TGTGCCAGCATGAAGTGGACAGGGATCGACTACGAGCAGTACTTC; abundance: .; v_gene: TRBV2; d_gene: TRBD1; j_gene: TRBJ2-7
CDR3aa: CASGGAGYEQYF; CDR3nt: TGTGCCAGCGGAGGGGCAGGGTACGAGCAGTACTTC; abundance: .; v_gene: TRBV28; d_gene: .; j_gene: TRBJ2-7
CDR3aa: CASRTTERFSSYNEQFF; CDR3nt: TGTGCCAGCAGGACTACCGAGCGGTTCAGCTCCTACAATGAGCAGTTCTTC; abundance: .; v_gene: TRBV7-9; d_gene: .; j_gene: TRBJ2-1
CDR3aa: CASPCGVLPSMATPSRRGYTF; CDR3nt: .; abundance: .; v_gene: TRBV2; d_gene: .; j_gene: TRBJ1-2
CDR3aa: CASSPDRGSDTQYF; CDR3nt: TGTGCCAGCAGCCCGGACAGGGGTTCAGATACGCAGTATTTT; abundance: .; v_gene: TRBV7-3; d_gene: TRBD1; j_gene: TRBJ2-3
CDR3aa: CASRGRANTEAFF; CDR3nt: TGTGCCAGCCGGGGCCGTGCGAACACTGAAGCTTTCTTT; abundance: few; v_gene: TRBV19; d_gene: .; j_gene: TRBJ1-1
CDR3aa: CAISDTDNTIYF; CDR3nt: TGTGCCATCAGTGACACGGACAACACCATATATTTT; abundance: .; v_gene: TRBV10-3; d_gene: .; j_gene: TRBJ1-3
CDR3aa: CASSQGRGYGYTF; CDR3nt: TGTGCCAGCAGCCAGGGGAGGGGTTATGGCTACACCTTC; abundance: .; v_gene: TRBV11-2; d_gene: .; j_gene: TRBJ1-2
CDR3aa: CARSWDRLETQYF; CDR3nt: TGTGCCAGAAGCTGGGACAGGCTAGAGACCCAGTACTTC; abundance: .; v_gene: TRBV5-3; d_gene: TRBD1; j_gene: TRBJ2-5
CDR3aa: CASSLEDRGELFF; CDR3nt: TGTGCCAGCAGCTTAGAGGACAGGGGGGAGCTGTTTTTT; abundance: .; v_gene: TRBV11-3; d_gene: TRBD1; j_gene: TRBJ2-2
CDR3aa: CASSYSGGGTQYF; CDR3nt: TGTGCCAGCAGCTATTCGGGGGGAGGGACCCAGTACTTC; abundance: few; v_gene: TRBV11-3; d_gene: TRBD2; j_gene: TRBJ2-5
CDR3aa: CASSSLRRGTGELFF; CDR3nt: TGTGCCAGCAGCTCCCTACGCCGCGGCACCGGGGAGCTGTTTTTT; abundance: .; v_gene: TRBV7-2; d_gene: .; j_gene: TRBJ2-2
CDR3aa: CASSKPDRGTEAFF; CDR3nt: TGTGCCAGCAGTAAGCCGGACAGGGGCACTGAAGCTTTCTTT; abundance: medium-sized; v_gene: TRBV6-5; d_gene: TRBD1; j_gene: TRBJ1-1
CDR3aa: CASTVDRANSPLHF; CDR3nt: TGTGCCAGCACCGTCGACAGGGCGAATTCACCCCTCCACTTT; abundance: .; v_gene: TRBV6-5; d_gene: TRBD1; j_gene: TRBJ1-6
CDR3aa: CASSRDGGYTF; CDR3nt: TGTGCCAGTAGTAGGGACGGTGGCTACACCTTC; abundance: .; v_gene: TRBV19; d_gene: .; j_gene: TRBJ1-2
CDR3aa: CASSYGGFAAFF; CDR3nt: TGTGCCAGCAGTTACGGCGGGTTTGCAGCTTTCTTT; abundance: few; v_gene: TRBV6-6; d_gene: .; j_gene: TRBJ1-1
CDR3aa: CASSTGADGRSYEQYF; CDR3nt: TGCGCCAGCAGCACTGGAGCGGACGGACGATCCTACGAGCAGTACTTC; abundance: few; v_gene: TRBV5-1; d_gene: .; j_gene: TRBJ2-7
CDR3aa: CASSLDRGDEKLFF; CDR3nt: TGCGCCAGCAGCTTGGATCGGGGAGACGAAAAACTGTTTTTT; abundance: once; v_gene: TRBV5-1; d_gene: .; j_gene: TRBJ1-4
CDR3aa: CASTSGQIFNYGYTF; CDR3nt: TGTGCCAGCACTTCTGGACAGATATTTAACTATGGCTACACCTTC; abundance: .; v_gene: TRBV28; d_gene: .; j_gene: TRBJ1-2
CDR3aa: CASTPGGRKTQYF; CDR3nt: TGTGCCAGCACCCCAGGGGGCAGGAAGACCCAGTACTTC; abundance: .; v_gene: TRBV6-5; d_gene: TRBD1; j_gene: TRBJ2-5
CDR3aa: CASRAAGLYGNTIYF; CDR3nt: TGTGCCAGCAGGGCGGCAGGTCTGTACGGAAACACCATATATTTT; abundance: .; v_gene: TRBV6-6; d_gene: .; j_gene: TRBJ1-3
CDR3aa: CASSFSLGDYGLFF; CDR3nt: TGTGCCAGCAGTTTTTCATTGGGAGACTATGGACTGTTTTTT; abundance: .; v_gene: TRBV28; d_gene: .; j_gene: TRBJ1-4
CDR3aa: CASSLGGTGLGLTEAFF; CDR3nt: TGTGCCAGCAGCTTGGGAGGGACGGGCCTAGGTCTCACTGAAGCTTTCTTT; abundance: .; v_gene: TRBV5-4; d_gene: .; j_gene: TRBJ1-1
CDR3aa: CASSYGTGVTDTQYF; CDR3nt: TGTGCCAGCAGTTACGGGACAGGGGTCACAGATACGCAGTATTTT; abundance: .; v_gene: TRBV6-5; d_gene: TRBD1; j_gene: TRBJ2-3
CDR3aa: CASSLGTGTTYEQYF; CDR3nt: TGTGCCAGCAGCCTCGGGACAGGTACCACCTACGAGCAGTACTTC; abundance: .; v_gene: TRBV6-5; d_gene: TRBD1; j_gene: TRBJ2-7